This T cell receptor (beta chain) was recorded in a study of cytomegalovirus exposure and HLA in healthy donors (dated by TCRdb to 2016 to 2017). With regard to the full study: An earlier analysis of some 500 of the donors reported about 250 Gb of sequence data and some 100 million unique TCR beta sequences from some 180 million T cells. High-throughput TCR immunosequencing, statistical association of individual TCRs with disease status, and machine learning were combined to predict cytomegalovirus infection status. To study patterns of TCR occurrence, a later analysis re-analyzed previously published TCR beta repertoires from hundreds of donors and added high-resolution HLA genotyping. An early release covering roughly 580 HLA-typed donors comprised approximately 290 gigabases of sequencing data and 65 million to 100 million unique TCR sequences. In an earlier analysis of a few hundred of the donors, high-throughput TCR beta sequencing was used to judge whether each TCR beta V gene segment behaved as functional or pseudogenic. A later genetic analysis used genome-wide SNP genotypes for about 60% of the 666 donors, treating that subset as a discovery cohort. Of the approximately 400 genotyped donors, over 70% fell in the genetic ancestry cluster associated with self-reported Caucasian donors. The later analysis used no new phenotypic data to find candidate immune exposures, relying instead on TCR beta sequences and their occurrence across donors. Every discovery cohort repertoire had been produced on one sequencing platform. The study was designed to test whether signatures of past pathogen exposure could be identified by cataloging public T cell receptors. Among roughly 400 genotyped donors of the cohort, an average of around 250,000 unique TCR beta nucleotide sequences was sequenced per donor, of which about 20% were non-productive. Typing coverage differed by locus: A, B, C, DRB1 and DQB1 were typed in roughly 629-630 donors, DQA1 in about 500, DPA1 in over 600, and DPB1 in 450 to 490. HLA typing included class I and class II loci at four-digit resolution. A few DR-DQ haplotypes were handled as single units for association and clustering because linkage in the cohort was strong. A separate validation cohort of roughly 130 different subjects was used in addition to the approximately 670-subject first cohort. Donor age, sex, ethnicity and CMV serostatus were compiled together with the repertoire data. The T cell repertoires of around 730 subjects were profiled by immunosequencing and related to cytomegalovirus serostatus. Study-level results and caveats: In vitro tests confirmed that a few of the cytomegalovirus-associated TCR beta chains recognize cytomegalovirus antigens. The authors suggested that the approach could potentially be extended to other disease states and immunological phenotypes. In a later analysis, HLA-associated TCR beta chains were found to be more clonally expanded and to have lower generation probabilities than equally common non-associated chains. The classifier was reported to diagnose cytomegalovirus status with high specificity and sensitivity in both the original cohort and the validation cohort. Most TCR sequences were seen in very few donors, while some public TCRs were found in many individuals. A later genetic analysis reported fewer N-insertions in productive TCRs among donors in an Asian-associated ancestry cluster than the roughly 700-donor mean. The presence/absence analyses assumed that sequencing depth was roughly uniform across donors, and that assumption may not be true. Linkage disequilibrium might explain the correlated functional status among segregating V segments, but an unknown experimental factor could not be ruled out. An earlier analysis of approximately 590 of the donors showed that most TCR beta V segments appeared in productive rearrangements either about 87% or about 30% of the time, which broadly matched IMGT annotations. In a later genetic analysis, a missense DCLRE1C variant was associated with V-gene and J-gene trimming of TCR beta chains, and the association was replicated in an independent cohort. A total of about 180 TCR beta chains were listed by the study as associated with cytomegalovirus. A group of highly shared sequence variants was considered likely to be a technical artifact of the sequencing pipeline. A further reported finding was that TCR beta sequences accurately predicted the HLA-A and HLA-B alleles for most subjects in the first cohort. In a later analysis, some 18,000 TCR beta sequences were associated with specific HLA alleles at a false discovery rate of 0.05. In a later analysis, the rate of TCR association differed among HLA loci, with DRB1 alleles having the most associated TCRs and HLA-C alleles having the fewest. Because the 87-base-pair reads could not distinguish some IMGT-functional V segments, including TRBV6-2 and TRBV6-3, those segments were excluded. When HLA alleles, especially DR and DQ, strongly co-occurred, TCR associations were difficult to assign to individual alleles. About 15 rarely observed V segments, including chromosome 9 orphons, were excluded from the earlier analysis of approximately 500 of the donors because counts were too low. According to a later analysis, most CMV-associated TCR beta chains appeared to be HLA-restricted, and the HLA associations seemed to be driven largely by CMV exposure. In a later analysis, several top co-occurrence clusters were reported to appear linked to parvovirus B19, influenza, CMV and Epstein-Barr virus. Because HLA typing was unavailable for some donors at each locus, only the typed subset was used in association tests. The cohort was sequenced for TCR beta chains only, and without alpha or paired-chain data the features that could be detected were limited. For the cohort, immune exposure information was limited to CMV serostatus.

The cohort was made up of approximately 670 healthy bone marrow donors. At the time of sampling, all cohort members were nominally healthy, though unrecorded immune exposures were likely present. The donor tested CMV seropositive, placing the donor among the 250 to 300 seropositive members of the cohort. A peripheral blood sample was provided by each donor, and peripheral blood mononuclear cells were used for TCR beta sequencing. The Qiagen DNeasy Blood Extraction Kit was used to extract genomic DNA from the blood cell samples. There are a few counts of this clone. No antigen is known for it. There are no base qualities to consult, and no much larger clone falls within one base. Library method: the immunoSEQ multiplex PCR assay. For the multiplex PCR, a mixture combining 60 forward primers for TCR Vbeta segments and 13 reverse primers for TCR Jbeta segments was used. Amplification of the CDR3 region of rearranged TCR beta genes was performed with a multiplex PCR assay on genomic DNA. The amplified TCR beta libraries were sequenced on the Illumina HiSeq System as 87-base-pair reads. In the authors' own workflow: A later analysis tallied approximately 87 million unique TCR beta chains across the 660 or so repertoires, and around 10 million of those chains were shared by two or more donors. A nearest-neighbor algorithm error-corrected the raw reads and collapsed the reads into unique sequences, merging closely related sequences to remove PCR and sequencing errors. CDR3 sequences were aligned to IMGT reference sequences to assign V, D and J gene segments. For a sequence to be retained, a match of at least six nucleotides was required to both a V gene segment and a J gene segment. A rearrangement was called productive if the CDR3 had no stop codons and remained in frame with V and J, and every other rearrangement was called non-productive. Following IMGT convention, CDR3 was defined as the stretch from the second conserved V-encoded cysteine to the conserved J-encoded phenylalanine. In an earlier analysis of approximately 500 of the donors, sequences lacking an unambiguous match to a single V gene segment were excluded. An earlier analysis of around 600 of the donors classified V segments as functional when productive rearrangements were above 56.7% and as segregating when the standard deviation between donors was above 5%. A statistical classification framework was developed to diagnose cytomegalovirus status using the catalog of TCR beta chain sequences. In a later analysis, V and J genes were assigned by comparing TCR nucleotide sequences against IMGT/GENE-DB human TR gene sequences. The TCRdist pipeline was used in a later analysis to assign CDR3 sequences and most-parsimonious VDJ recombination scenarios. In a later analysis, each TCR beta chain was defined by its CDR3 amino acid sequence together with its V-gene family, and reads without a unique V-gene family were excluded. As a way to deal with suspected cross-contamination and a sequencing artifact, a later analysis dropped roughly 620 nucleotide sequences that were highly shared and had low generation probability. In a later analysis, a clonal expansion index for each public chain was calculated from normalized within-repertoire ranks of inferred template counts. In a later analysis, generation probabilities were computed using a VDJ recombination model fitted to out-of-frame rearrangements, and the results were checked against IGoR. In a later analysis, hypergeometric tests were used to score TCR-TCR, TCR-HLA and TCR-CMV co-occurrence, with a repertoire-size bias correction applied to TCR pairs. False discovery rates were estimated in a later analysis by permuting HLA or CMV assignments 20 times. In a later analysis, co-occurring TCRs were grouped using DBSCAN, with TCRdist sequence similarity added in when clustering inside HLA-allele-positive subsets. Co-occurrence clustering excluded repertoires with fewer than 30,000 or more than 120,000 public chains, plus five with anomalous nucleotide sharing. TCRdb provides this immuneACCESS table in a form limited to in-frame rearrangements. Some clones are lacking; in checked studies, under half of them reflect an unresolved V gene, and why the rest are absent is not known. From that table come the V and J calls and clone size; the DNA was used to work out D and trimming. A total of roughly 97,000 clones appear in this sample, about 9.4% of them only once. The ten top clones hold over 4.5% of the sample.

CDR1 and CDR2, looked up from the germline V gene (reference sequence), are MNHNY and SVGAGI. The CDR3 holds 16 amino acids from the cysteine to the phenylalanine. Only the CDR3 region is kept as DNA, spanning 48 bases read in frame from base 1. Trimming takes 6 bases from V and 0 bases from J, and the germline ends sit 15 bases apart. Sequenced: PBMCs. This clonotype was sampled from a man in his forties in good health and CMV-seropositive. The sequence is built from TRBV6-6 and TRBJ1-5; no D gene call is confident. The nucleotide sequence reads TGTGCCAGCAGCCCCCCTTGGGCAGATAGCAATCAGCCCCAGCATTTT. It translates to CASSPPWADSNQPQHF.